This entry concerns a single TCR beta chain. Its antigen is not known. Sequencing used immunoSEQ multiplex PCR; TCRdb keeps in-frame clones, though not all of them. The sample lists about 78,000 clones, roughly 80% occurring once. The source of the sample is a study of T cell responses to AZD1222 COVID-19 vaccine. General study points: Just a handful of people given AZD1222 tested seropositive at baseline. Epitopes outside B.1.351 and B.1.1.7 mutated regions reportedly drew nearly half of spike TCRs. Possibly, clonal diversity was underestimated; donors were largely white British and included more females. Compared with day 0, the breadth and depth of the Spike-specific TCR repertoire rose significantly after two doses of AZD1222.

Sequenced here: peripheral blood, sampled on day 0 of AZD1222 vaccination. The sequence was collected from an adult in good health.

CDR3 DNA sequence: TGTGCCAGCAGGATCTCCTACAATGAGCAGTTCTTC. Protein product: CASRISYNEQFF. J is TRBJ2-1 and V is TRBV6-5; D is unclear. The V and J ends lost 6 bases and 0 bases respectively, with 3 bases between them. CDR3 size: 12 residues. Per the germline V gene, CDR1 is MNHEY and CDR2 is SVGAGI.